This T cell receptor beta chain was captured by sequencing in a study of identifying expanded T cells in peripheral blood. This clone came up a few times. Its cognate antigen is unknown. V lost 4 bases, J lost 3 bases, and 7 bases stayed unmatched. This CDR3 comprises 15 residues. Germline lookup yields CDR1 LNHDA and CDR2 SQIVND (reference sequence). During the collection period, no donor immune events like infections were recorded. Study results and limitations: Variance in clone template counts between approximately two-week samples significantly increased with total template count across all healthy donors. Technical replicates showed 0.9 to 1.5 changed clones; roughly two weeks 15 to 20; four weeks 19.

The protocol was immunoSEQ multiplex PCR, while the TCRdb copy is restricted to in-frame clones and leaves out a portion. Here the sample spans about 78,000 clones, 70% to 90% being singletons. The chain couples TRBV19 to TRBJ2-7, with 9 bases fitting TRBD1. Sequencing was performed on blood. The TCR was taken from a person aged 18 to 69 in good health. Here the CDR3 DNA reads TGTGCCAGTAGTACCGCCGGGACAGGGAACTACGAGCAGTACTTC. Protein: CASSTAGTGNYEQYF.